The text below deals with one TCR beta chain. No antigen is known for it. The ends lost 3 bases at V and 4 bases at J; junction bases unmatched: 7. Germline assignment: CDR1 SGHNT and CDR2 YYREEE (reference sequence). This CDR3 region has 16 residues. Here immunoSEQ multiplex PCR was the method, and the copy in TCRdb shows in-frame clones only, minus some. Of 800,000 to 950,000 clones detected, 90% to 97% appear once; the ten largest clones hold less than 0.3%. The data derive from a study of shared clonotypes between healthy human individuals. In the study overall: Per-donor plates numbered three CD4 naive, three CD4 memory, two CD8 naive and one CD8 memory. Study conclusions and caveats: Rarefaction demonstrated incomplete sorted-subset sequencing despite large depth.

Terminally differentiated effector memory CD45RA+ cells were left out of the naive CD8 fraction, which was CD45RO-negative and positively selected for CCR7. The sample taken for sequencing was naive CD8+ T cells sorted from blood. V is TRBV5-4 and J is TRBJ2-3, with 11 nucleotides matching TRBD2. This TCR derives from a man in his thirties or forties in good health. CDR3 region: CASSSSLAGESDTQYF. The CDR3, as DNA: TGTGCCAGCAGCTCATCACTAGCGGGAGAGTCAGATACGCAGTATTTT.